The TCR beta chain under discussion was sequenced for a study of shared clonotypes between healthy human individuals. Study-level results: Donor clonotype sharing was expected to depend on sequencing depth.

V lost 4 bases, J lost 7 bases, and 8 bases lay in between. This CDR3 is built from 13 residues. The germline CDR1 and CDR2 sequences are MNHEY and SMNVEV (reference sequence). Sequencing used immunoSEQ multiplex PCR; TCRdb keeps in-frame clones, though not all of them. Found here are about 1.1 million clones, approximately 78% of them singletons; the top ten hold 0.61%. Concerning this clone: Its antigen is not identified.

This receptor was identified in a man aged 18 to 30 in good health. Some clones in this sample may be carry-over from other donors' samples. The sample consisted of memory CD4+ T cells from PBMCs. The subset: CD45RA-negative fraction. The chain couples TRBV27 to TRBJ1-6, with unresolved D. The CDR3 region is CASSSLPNSPLHF. In nucleotides, the CDR3 is TGTGCCAGCAGTTCTCTACCCAATTCACCCCTCCACTTT.